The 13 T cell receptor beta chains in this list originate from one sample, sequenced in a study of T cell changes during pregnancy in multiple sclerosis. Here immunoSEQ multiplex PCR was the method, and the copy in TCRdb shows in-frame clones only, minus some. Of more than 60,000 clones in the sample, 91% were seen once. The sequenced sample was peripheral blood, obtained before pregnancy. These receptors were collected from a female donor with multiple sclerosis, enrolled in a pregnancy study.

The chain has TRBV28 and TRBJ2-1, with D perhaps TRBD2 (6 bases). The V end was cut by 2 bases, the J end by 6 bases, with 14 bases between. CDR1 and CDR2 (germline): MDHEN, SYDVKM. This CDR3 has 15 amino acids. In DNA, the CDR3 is TGTGCCAGCAGTTTAACGGGAGTCCAGGGCAATGAGCAGTTCTTC. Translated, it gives CASSLTGVQGNEQFF.

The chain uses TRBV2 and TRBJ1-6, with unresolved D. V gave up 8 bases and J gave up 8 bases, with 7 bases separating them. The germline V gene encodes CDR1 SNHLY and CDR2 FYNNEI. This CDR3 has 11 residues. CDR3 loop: CASSPYSPLHF. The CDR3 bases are TGTGCCAGCTCCCCCTATTCACCCCTCCACTTT.

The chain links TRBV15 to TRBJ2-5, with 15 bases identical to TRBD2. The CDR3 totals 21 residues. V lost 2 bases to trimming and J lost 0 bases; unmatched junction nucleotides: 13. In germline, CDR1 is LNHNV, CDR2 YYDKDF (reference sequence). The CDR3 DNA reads TGTGCCACCAGCAGATTACCCGGACTAGCGGGGGGGCGGGGGAACCAAGAGACCCAGTACTTC. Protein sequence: CATSRLPGLAGGRGNQETQYF. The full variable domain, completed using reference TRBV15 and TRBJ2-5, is DAMVIQNPRYQVTQFGKPVTLSCSQTLNHNVMYWYQQKSSQAPKLLFHYYDKDFNNEADTPDNFQSRRPNTSFCFLDIRSPGLGDTAMYLCATSRLPGLAGGRGNQETQYFGPGTRLLVL.

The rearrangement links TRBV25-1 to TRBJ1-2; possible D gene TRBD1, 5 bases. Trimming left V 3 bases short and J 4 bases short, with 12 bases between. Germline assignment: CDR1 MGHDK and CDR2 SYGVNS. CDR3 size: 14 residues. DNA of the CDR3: TGTGCCAGCAGTGATCCAGGGCGCGGCTATGGCTACACCTTC. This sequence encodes CASSDPGRGYGYTF.

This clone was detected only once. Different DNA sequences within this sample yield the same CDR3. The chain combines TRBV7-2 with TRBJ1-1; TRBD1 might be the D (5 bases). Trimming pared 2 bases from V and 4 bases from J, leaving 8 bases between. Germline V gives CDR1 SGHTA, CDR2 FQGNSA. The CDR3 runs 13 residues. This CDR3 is CASSLRGGTEAFF. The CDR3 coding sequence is TGTGCCAGCAGCTTAAGGGGCGGCACTGAAGCTTTCTTT.

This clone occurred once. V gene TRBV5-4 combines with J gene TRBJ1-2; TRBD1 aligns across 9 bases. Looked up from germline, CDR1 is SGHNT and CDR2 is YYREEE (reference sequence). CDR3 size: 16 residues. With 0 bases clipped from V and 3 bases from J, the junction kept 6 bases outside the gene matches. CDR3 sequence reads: CASSLGLQGADYGYTF. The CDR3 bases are TGTGCCAGCAGCTTGGGACTACAGGGGGCTGACTATGGCTACACCTTC.

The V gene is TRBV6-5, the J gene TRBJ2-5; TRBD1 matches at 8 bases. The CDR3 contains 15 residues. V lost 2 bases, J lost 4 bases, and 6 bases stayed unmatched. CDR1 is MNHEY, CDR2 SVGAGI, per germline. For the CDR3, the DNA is TGTGCCAGCAGTTACACCAGGGGGCGGCCAGAGACCCAGTACTTC. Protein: CASSYTRGRPETQYF.

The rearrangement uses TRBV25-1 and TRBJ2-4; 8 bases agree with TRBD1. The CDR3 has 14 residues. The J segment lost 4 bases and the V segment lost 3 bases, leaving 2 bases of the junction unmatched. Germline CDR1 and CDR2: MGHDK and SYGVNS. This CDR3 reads CASSDRQGKNIQYF. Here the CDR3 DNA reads TGTGCCAGCAGTGATAGACAGGGGAAAAACATTCAGTACTTC.

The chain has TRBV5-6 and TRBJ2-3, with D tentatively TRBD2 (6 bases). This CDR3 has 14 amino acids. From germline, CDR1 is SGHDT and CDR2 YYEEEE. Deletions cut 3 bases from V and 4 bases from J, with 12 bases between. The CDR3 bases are TGTGCCAGCAGCTATGGGACTTGGGCAGATACGCAGTATTTT. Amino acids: CASSYGTWADTQYF. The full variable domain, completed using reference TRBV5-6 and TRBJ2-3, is DAGVTQSPTHLIKTRGQQVTLRCSPKSGHDTVSWYQQALGQGPQFIFQYYEEEERQRGNFPDRFSGHQFPNYSSELNVNALLLGDSALYLCASSYGTWADTQYFGPGTRLTVL.

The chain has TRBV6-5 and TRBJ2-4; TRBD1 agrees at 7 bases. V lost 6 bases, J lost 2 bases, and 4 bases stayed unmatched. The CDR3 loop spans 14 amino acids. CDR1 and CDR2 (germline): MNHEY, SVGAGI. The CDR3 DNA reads TGTGCCAGCAGCCCGACAGGGCCCAAAAACATTCAGTACTTC. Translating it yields CASSPTGPKNIQYF.

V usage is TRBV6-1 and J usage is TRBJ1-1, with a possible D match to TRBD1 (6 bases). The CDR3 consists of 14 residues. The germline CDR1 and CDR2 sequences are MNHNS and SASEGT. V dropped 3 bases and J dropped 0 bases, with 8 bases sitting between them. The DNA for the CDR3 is TGTGCCAGCAGTGACAGGGGAATGAACACTGAAGCTTTCTTT. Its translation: CASSDRGMNTEAFF.

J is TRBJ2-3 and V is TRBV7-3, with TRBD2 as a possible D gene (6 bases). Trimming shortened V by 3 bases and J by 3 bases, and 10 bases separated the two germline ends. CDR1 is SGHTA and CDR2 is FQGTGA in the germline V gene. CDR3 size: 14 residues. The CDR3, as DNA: TGTGCCAGCAGCTTCGGGACTCCGACAGATACGCAGTATTTT. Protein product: CASSFGTPTDTQYF.

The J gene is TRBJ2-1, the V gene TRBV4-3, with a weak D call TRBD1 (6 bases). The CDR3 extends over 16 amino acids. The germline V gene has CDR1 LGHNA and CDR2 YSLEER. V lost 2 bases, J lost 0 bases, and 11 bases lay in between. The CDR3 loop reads CASSQPIRGSYNEQFF. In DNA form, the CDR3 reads TGCGCCAGCAGCCAACCAATCAGGGGCTCCTACAATGAGCAGTTCTTC.